These 31 T cell receptor beta chains were sequenced from one sample in a study of T cells in Graves' hyperthyroidism and ophthalmopathy. RNA transcripts provided the source from which TCR beta CDR3 regions were amplified. The study used the HTBI primer set for a first-round RT-PCR of the TCR CDR3. TCRdb analysed the multiplex PCR reads with MiXCR anew, one entry per CDR3 protein. This sample has hundreds of thousands of distinct CDR3 sequences, with 15% to 19% found just once. The sample taken for sequencing was blood. These receptors were taken from a woman younger than 30 with Graves' hyperthyroidism.

CDR3 bases: TGTGCCAGCAGCTTAGATCAGGGCATTCAGTACTTC. Its protein is CASSLDQGIQYF. J is TRBJ2-4 and V is TRBV11-3; maybe TRBD1 (5 bases). The length of the CDR3 is 12 residues. Germline V CDR1 and CDR2: SGHNT, YENEEA. Trimming pared 0 bases from V and 9 bases from J, leaving 6 bases between.

This clonotype appeared a few times. V and J are TRBV19 and TRBJ2-6, with D tentatively TRBD2 (5 bases). This CDR3 contains 19 residues. Deletions cut 2 bases from V and 0 bases from J, with 17 bases between. The germline V gene has CDR1 LNHDA and CDR2 SQIVND (reference sequence). The CDR3 region is CASSIRPGTHSSGANVLTF. CDR3 DNA sequence: TGTGCCAGTAGTATAAGGCCGGGAACCCATTCCTCTGGGGCCAACGTCCTGACTTTC.

The rearrangement joins TRBV4-1 to TRBJ2-3; 8 nucleotides agree with TRBD1. Germline loops: CDR1 MGHRA, CDR2 YSYEKL. Trimming at V came to 1 base and at J to 5 bases, leaving 11 bases not matched to a gene. The CDR3 runs 17 residues. CDR3 coding DNA: TGCGCCAGCAGCCAAGTATATCCGACAGGGGCTATAGATACGCAGTATTTT. Protein sequence: CASSQVYPTGAIDTQYF.

This CDR3 reads CASSPRAGGPYEQYF. CDR3 sequence (DNA): TGTGCCAGCAGCCCCAGGGCGGGAGGGCCCTACGAGCAGTACTTC. The chain links TRBV3-1 to TRBJ2-7; 9 bases are a match to TRBD2. V dropped 4 bases and J dropped 2; count of bases not matched to a gene: 6. The CDR3 runs to 15 residues. Per germline, CDR1 LGHDT and CDR2 YNNKEL (reference sequence).

This clonotype was seen ten or more times. The chain links TRBV5-1 to TRBJ1-5; no definite D call. The V end lost 1 base, the J end lost 0 bases, and 8 bases lay between the germline ends. The CDR3 spans 15 residues. Looked up from germline, CDR1 is SGHRS and CDR2 is YFSETQ. The DNA for the CDR3 is TGCGCCAGCAGCTTGTTCGGAGATAGCAATCAGCCCCAGCATTTT. It yields the protein CASSLFGDSNQPQHF. The full variable domain, in which reference TRBV5-1 and TRBJ1-5 provide the parts outside the CDR3, is KAGVTQTPRYLIKTRGQQVTLSCSPISGHRSVSWYQQTPGQGLQFLFEYFSETQRNKGNFPGRFSGRQFSNSRSEMNVSTLELGDSALYLCASSLFGDSNQPQHFGDGTRLSIL.

The V call is TRBV7-2, the J call TRBJ1-2; D is undetermined. V dropped 0 bases and J dropped 3 bases, with 5 bases sitting between them. This CDR3 spans 13 amino acids. Per the germline V gene, CDR1 is SGHTA and CDR2 is FQGNSA. CDR3 DNA: TGTGCCAGCAGCTTAGCTGACTACTATGGCTACACCTTC. It specifies CASSLADYYGYTF.

The table lists this clonotype with many counts. V and J are TRBV18 and TRBJ1-2, with D perhaps matching TRBD1 (5 bases). CDR1 is KGHSH, CDR2 LQKENI, per germline. Trimming pared 2 bases from V and 2 bases from J, leaving 12 bases between. The CDR3 extends over 15 amino acids. CDR3 in amino acids: CASSPETGHNYGYTF. CDR3 sequence (DNA): TGTGCCAGCTCACCAGAGACGGGGCACAACTATGGCTACACCTTC.

As DNA, the CDR3 is TGCGCCAGCAGCTACCGACAGCTGAACACTGAAGCTTTCTTT. Translation gives CASSYRQLNTEAFF. The V and J genes are TRBV5-1 and TRBJ1-1, with D possibly matching TRBD1 (5 bases). The V end was cut by 3 bases, the J end by 0 bases, with 9 bases between. From germline, CDR1 is SGHRS and CDR2 YFSETQ. The CDR3 is made up of 14 amino acids. Combining the CDR3 with reference TRBV5-1 and TRBJ1-1 gives the whole variable domain KAGVTQTPRYLIKTRGQQVTLSCSPISGHRSVSWYQQTPGQGLQFLFEYFSETQRNKGNFPGRFSGRQFSNSRSEMNVSTLELGDSALYLCASSYRQLNTEAFFGQGTRLTVV.

V and J are TRBV24-1 and TRBJ2-1; D is uncertain. Trimming shortened V by 4 bases and J by 8 bases, and 14 bases separated the two germline ends. The CDR3 runs to 14 residues. Germline-derived CDR1 and CDR2 are KGHDR and SFDVKD. This CDR3 reads CATSDGQLGDEQFF. The CDR3 DNA reads TGTGCCACCAGTGACGGGCAGCTAGGCGATGAGCAGTTCTTC.

Of note for this clonotype: Since a much larger clone is just one base distant, this may be a read error. The chain uses TRBV13 and TRBJ2-1, with D perhaps TRBD2 (5 bases). The CDR3 runs 13 residues. V lost 7 bases, J lost 8 bases, and 15 bases lay in between. In germline, CDR1 is PRHDT, CDR2 FYEKMQ (reference sequence). The CDR3, as DNA: TGTGCCAGCAACCCTCTAGCACTCCATGAGCAGTTCTTC. As protein: CASNPLALHEQFF.

This clonotype has at least ten counts. The rearrangement joins TRBV5-1 to TRBJ2-1, with D possibly being TRBD1 or TRBD2 (6 bases each). The V gene's germline CDR1 is SGHRS and CDR2 YFSETQ. The CDR3 covers 14 residues. Trimming removed 4 bases at V and 2 bases at J, with 10 bases between. The CDR3 region has the DNA TGCGCCAGCAGCGGAGGGGGTGCCTACAATGAGCAGTTCTTC. The encoded protein is CASSGGGAYNEQFF.

This clonotype has ten or more counts. The V call is TRBV20-1, the J call TRBJ2-7; TRBD1 matches at 11 bases. CDR3 size: 14 residues. The ends lost 1 base at V and 4 bases at J; junction bases unmatched: 3. The germline V gene encodes CDR1 DFQATT and CDR2 SNEGSKA (reference sequence). CDR3 DNA: TGCAGTGCTAGAGCTGGGGACAGGGGGTACGAGCAGTACTTC. As protein: CSARAGDRGYEQYF.

In this sample, this clonotype turned up many times. V gene TRBV7-9 combines with J gene TRBJ2-1; no reliable D call. This CDR3 spans 13 amino acids. Germline V gene data show CDR1 as SEHNR and CDR2 as FQNEAQ (reference sequence). V was cut by 3 bases and J by 9 bases, with 12 bases left in between. CDR3 DNA: TGTGCCAGCAGCTTGGGTCCGACCACTGAGCAGTTCTTC. Its translation: CASSLGPTTEQFF.

Ten or more counts support this clonotype. The gene calls are TRBV2 and TRBJ1-5, with TRBD1 matching 7 bases. This CDR3 comprises 14 residues. CDR1 is SNHLY, CDR2 FYNNEI, per germline. V lost 2 bases, J lost 6 bases, and 4 bases stayed unmatched. The CDR3 loop reads CASSEYTGAQPQHF. The CDR3 DNA sequence: TGTGCCAGCAGTGAATATACAGGGGCTCAGCCCCAGCATTTT.

This clonotype was seen many times. The chain employs TRBV9 and TRBJ1-1, with a tentative D call TRBD1 (6 bases). The CDR3 runs 15 residues. The germline CDR1 and CDR2 sequences are SGDLS and YYNGEE. Deletions cut 0 bases from V and 5 bases from J, with 14 bases between. CDR3 DNA: TGTGCCAGCAGCGTAGGGCAGGGGCGGGGTACTGAAGCTTTCTTT. The encoded protein is CASSVGQGRGTEAFF.

The chain combines TRBV6-2 or TRBV6-3 with TRBJ1-5, with 8 bases that match TRBD1. The germline gives CDR1 MNHEY, CDR2 SVGEGT. V shed 5 bases and J 0 bases; nucleotides not matched to a gene: 9. The CDR3 contains 17 residues. The CDR3 DNA reads as TGTGCCAGCAGTGCAAGGGACAGGAAGATTAGCAATCAGCCCCAGCATTTT. This gives the protein CASSARDRKISNQPQHF.

The chain employs TRBV9 and TRBJ2-7; 13 bases are shared with TRBD2. V lost 4 bases to trimming and J lost 4 bases; unmatched junction nucleotides: 5. The CDR3 covers 15 residues. Per germline, CDR1 SGDLS and CDR2 YYNGEE. The CDR3 protein is CASSLEGLAGYEQYF. The CDR3 DNA follows: TGTGCCAGCAGCCTCGAGGGACTAGCGGGGTACGAGCAGTACTTC. The variable domain in full, completed from reference TRBV9 and TRBJ2-7, reads DSGVTQTPKHLITATGQRVTLRCSPRSGDLSVYWYQQSLDQGLQFLIQYYNGEERAKGNILERFSAQQFPDLHSELNLSSLELGDSALYFCASSLEGLAGYEQYFGPGTRLTVT.

This clonotype was observed a handful of times. The genes are TRBV12-3 or TRBV12-4 and TRBJ2-7; possibly TRBD2 for D (5 bases). Trimming removed 5 bases from V and 0 bases from J, with 14 bases in between. The CDR3 runs to 15 residues. CDR3 region: CASSGGHGPSYEQYF. As DNA, the CDR3 is TGTGCCAGCAGTGGAGGTCACGGGCCCTCCTACGAGCAGTACTTC.

The rearrangement joins TRBV12-3 or TRBV12-4 to TRBJ1-5; tentative D call: TRBD1 (5 bases). V was trimmed by 0 bases and J by 6 bases, leaving 9 bases between them. CDR3 length equals 14 residues. CDR3 protein: CASSLAQGAQPQHF. CDR3 nucleotide sequence: TGTGCCAGCAGTTTAGCGCAGGGTGCTCAGCCCCAGCATTTT.

This clonotype has a count of ten or more. The DNA for the CDR3 is TGTGCCAGCTCACCGAACGACAGGAACACTGAAGCTTTCTTT. Its translation is CASSPNDRNTEAFF. V usage is TRBV18 and J usage is TRBJ1-1, with D possibly TRBD1 on 5 matching bases. CDR3 length equals 14 residues. V was shortened by 3 bases and J by 1 base, with 9 bases between the two germline ends. Germline CDR1 is KGHSH and CDR2 is LQKENI.

There are many counts of this clonotype. The chain has TRBV7-2 and TRBJ2-7, with TRBD2 identical over 8 bases. Germline loops: CDR1 SGHTA, CDR2 FQGNSA. The CDR3 runs to 16 residues. V lost 1 base and J lost 3; bases outside the gene matches: 8. The CDR3: CASSLENGLAGYEQYF. The CDR3 nucleotides read TGTGCCAGCAGCTTAGAAAACGGTCTAGCGGGCTACGAGCAGTACTTC.

This clonotype appeared a few times. This chain connects TRBV5-5 to TRBJ2-3; 8 positions match TRBD1. This CDR3 contains 16 residues. Per the germline V gene, CDR1 is SGHKS and CDR2 is YYEKEE (reference sequence). With V trimmed by 3 bases and J by 1 base, 7 bases remained unmatched. CDR3 loop: CASSSSGTGGTDTQYF. The CDR3 region has the DNA TGTGCCAGCAGCTCCTCCGGGACAGGTGGCACAGATACGCAGTATTTT.

This clonotype was recorded once. The J gene is TRBJ1-2, the V gene TRBV5-6, with 9 bases fitting TRBD1. The length of the CDR3 is 13 residues. Germline CDR1 is SGHDT and CDR2 is YYEEEE. V shed 2 bases and J 6 bases; nucleotides not matched to a gene: 2. In DNA form, the CDR3 reads TGTGCCAGCAGCTTACAGGGGGCAGATGGCTACACCTTC. Residues: CASSLQGADGYTF.

This clonotype appeared many times. The chain uses TRBV6-1 and TRBJ2-5; D may be TRBD1 (6 bases). Looked up from germline, CDR1 is MNHNS and CDR2 is SASEGT. The CDR3 covers 13 residues. V was shortened by 5 bases and J by 7 bases, with 14 bases between the two germline ends. The DNA for the CDR3 is TGTGCCAGCAGTCCGGGACACTCGGGGACCCAGTACTTC. It yields the protein CASSPGHSGTQYF.

This clonotype was picked up many times. V usage is TRBV7-2 and J usage is TRBJ2-7; D might be TRBD2 (5 bases). The CDR3 consists of 14 residues. Germline lookup yields CDR1 SGHTA and CDR2 FQGNSA. Deletions cut 3 bases from V and 6 bases from J, with 15 bases between. The CDR3 spells CASSFGVGRIEQYF. CDR3 DNA sequence: TGTGCCAGCAGCTTCGGGGTAGGACGGATCGAGCAGTACTTC.

This clonotype has at least ten counts. The chain has TRBV2 and TRBJ2-3; TRBD2 matches 10 bases. CDR1 and CDR2 from the germline V gene are SNHLY and FYNNEI. The V segment lost 0 bases and the J segment 5 bases; nucleotides outside the gene matches: 5. The CDR3 is made up of 16 amino acids. In nucleotides, the CDR3 is TGTGCCAGCAGTGAAGCGCTAGCGGGAGCCGGAGATACGCAGTATTTT. It yields the protein CASSEALAGAGDTQYF.

This clonotype was seen a few times. The genes are TRBV12-3 or TRBV12-4 and TRBJ2-3; 10 bases are shared with TRBD2. The CDR3 runs 17 residues. The V gene end was trimmed by 4 bases and the J gene end by 3 bases; junction bases not matched to a gene: 10. Here the CDR3 reads CASSSPSSGRWTDTQYF. CDR3 sequence (DNA): TGTGCCAGCAGTTCCCCTTCTAGCGGGAGATGGACAGATACGCAGTATTTT.

This clonotype was observed at least ten times. The gene calls are TRBV4-1 and TRBJ1-5; D possibly corresponds to TRBD1 (6 bases). V lost 3 bases and J 1 base, leaving 10 bases between the germline ends. CDR1 and CDR2 from the germline V gene are MGHRA and YSYEKL. The CDR3 has 15 residues. The CDR3 spells CASSQETGSNQPQHF. CDR3 DNA sequence: TGCGCCAGCAGCCAGGAGACAGGCAGCAATCAGCCCCAGCATTTT.

This clonotype was recorded many times. The chain couples TRBV7-2 to TRBJ2-3; a weak D match, TRBD2 (5 bases). The V gene lost 2 bases and the J gene lost 6 bases, with 12 bases spanning the gap. The germline V gene has CDR1 SGHTA and CDR2 FQGNSA. The CDR3 spans 14 residues. CDR3 DNA: TGTGCCAGCAGCTTACTCGCGCCGGGGGATACGCAGTATTTT. It codes for CASSLLAPGDTQYF.

This clonotype was seen many times. This CDR3 reads CASSSGSGNYGYTF. The CDR3 nucleotides are TGTGCCAGCAGTTCAGGATCGGGGAACTATGGCTACACCTTC. This sequence joins TRBV7-9 and TRBJ1-2; D is undetermined. CDR3 length equals 14 residues. Germline V gene data show CDR1 as SEHNR and CDR2 as FQNEAQ (reference sequence). Trimming took 6 bases from V and 2 from J, leaving 13 bases between them.

The chain couples TRBV28 to TRBJ2-5, with a tentative D call TRBD1 (7 bases). Trimming took 5 bases from V and 5 from J, leaving 24 bases between them. Looked up from germline, CDR1 is MDHEN and CDR2 is SYDVKM. The CDR3 spans 17 residues. The CDR3 bases are TGTGCCAGCAGTCTTCGGGACAGCCGAGTAGGGGGGGAGACCCAGTACTTC. This translates into CASSLRDSRVGGETQYF.